The following is a T cell receptor beta chain sequence with its context. This sample stems from a study of human T cells and chemical hapten exposure. TCRdb passed the RACE reads through MiXCR, listing each CDR3 protein once. In the table there are about 130,000 distinct CDR3 sequences, approximately 10% of which are singletons. Germline assignment: CDR1 SQVTM and CDR2 ANQGSEA. The trim removed 2 bases at V and 1 base at J, leaving 2 bases unmatched. The CDR3 spans 15 residues. Time point given: healthy volunteer bleed at 2 weeks. The authors' total RNA extraction used unfractionated whole blood. V is TRBV29-1 and J is TRBJ2-6; TRBD2 matches 7 bases. What was sequenced was whole blood. This sequence originates from a male donor in good health. Some clones in this sample may be carry-over from other donors' samples. The CDR3 sequence: CSVETGGSGANVLTF. The CDR3 DNA sequence: TGCAGCGTTGAAACGGGGGGATCTGGGGCCAACGTCCTGACTTTC.